These T cell receptor beta chains were read from a single sample in a study of T cell clonotyping in hematopoietic cell transplantation. The method was immunoSEQ multiplex PCR; TCRdb's version includes in-frame clones alone and lacks a portion of them. The repertoire holds under 5,000 clones, with around 20% as singletons. The sequencing used PBMCs, collected 180 days after allogeneic stem cell transplant. All receptors derive from a male patient in his late teens or twenties who had an allogeneic stem cell transplant, so the T cells may come from the graft donor. Some clones in this sample may be carry-over from other donors' samples. The CDR3 runs from the conserved cysteine through the conserved F or W. D genes are given only for firm matches. Clone size appears in some rows only: once, few, many, or a class for an expanded clone.

TRBV6-1	TRBD1	TRBJ1-4	few	TGTGCCAGCAGTCAGGGGGCGCGGGAAAAACTGTTTTTT	CASSQGAREKLFF
TRBV28	.	TRBJ1-5	.	TGTGCCAGCAGTTACAGTAGCAATCAGCCCCAGCATTTT	CASSYSSNQPQHF
TRBV29-1	.	TRBJ2-5	.	TGCAGCGGCGAGGTGAGACGAGAGACCCAGTACTTC	CSGEVRRETQYF
TRBV30	TRBD1	TRBJ1-1	.	TGTGCCTGGAGTGTCCAGGGGGAGACTGAAGCTTTCTTT	CAWSVQGETEAFF
TRBV4-3	TRBD1	TRBJ1-2	few	TGCGCCAGCAGCCAACGACAGGGCCTATACACTAACTATGGCTACACCTTC	CASSQRQGLYTNYGYTF
TRBV25-1	.	TRBJ1-2	.	TGTGCCAGCAGTGAGCAGGGTTACTATGGCTACACCTTC	CASSEQGYYGYTF
TRBV27	.	TRBJ2-3	.	TGTGCCAGCAGTTTCCCTAACACAGATACGCAGTATTTT	CASSFPNTDTQYF
TRBV25-1	TRBD1	TRBJ2-1	.	TGTGCCAGCAGTGAATATGACAGGGTTGAGCAGTTCTTC	CASSEYDRVEQFF
TRBV30	.	TRBJ2-1	.	TGTGCCTGGGCCTCCTACAATGAGCAGTTCTTC	CAWASYNEQFF
TRBV11-3	TRBD2	TRBJ2-1	few	TGTGCCAGCAGCCGGGGGGACTTGGTATACAATGAGCAGTTCTTC	CASSRGDLVYNEQFF
TRBV28	TRBD1	TRBJ1-5	few	TGTGCCAGCAGTTTACAGGGGGCCCGTCAGCCCCAGCATTTT	CASSLQGARQPQHF
TRBV29-1	.	TRBJ1-5	.	TGCAGCGTTGGTGTCTCAGCCGACCAGCCCCAGCATTTT	CSVGVSADQPQHF
TRBV10-3	.	TRBJ2-5	few	TGTGCCATCAGTGAAGTGCAGGGGGGGGGAGAGACCCAGTACTTC	CAISEVQGGGETQYF
TRBV30	TRBD1	TRBJ2-5	.	TGTGCCTGGAGTTCGGACAGGGGGCTGGAGACCCAGTACTTC	CAWSSDRGLETQYF
TRBV30	TRBD2	TRBJ2-7	.	TGTGCCTGGACTAGCGGTACCTACGAGCAGTACTTC	CAWTSGTYEQYF
TRBV25-1	.	TRBJ2-3	.	TGTGCCAGCACGCAGGACCGGGATACGCAGTATTTT	CASTQDRDTQYF